These 23 T cell receptor beta chains originate from one sample sequenced in a study of blood T cell repertoires in COVID-19. Libraries were prepared by immunoSEQ multiplex PCR; TCRdb keeps only in-frame clonotypes and omits some of them. The sample carries roughly 320,000 clones, over 90% recorded once. What was sequenced was PBMCs or T cells enriched from blood (not recorded which). These receptors all stem from a woman in her twenties or thirties who had been exposed to COVID-19.

Here the CDR3 reads CASSLISVSQYF. CDR3 in DNA: TGTGCCAGCAGCTTGATATCGGTTTCGCAGTATTTT. V gene TRBV5-6 combines with J gene TRBJ2-3; D unclear. The CDR3 length is 12 residues. Trimming stripped 1 base from V and 10 bases from J, with 10 bases between. In germline, CDR1 is SGHDT, CDR2 YYEEEE.

The count of this clone is one. CDR3 sequence reads: CASSVGQRGTEAFF. The CDR3 nucleotides read TGTGCCAGCAGCGTAGGACAGCGAGGCACTGAAGCTTTCTTT. The V call is TRBV9, the J call TRBJ1-1, with a weak D call TRBD1 (5 bases). With 0 bases removed from V and 4 bases from J, the gap between germline ends came to 10 bases. Per the germline V gene, CDR1 is SGDLS and CDR2 is YYNGEE. This CDR3 contains 14 residues.

The rearrangement uses TRBV7-9 and TRBJ1-2; perhaps TRBD1 as D (5 bases). The ends were cut back, 4 bases at V and 8 bases at J, with 8 bases in the middle. Germline V gives CDR1 SEHNR, CDR2 FQNEAQ (reference sequence). CDR3 length: 11 residues. CDR3 coding DNA: TGTGCCAGCAGCTCAGGGCGAGGCTACACCTTC. It codes for CASSSGRGYTF.

J is TRBJ1-1 and V is TRBV27; 8 nucleotides line up with TRBD1. This CDR3 is 14 amino acids long. Germline V gene lookup returns CDR1 MNHEY and CDR2 SMNVEV (reference sequence). After removal of 6 bases from V and 6 bases from J, the junction contained 9 bases not matched to a gene. CDR3 sequence: CASSADRGYSEAFF. CDR3 DNA sequence: TGTGCCAGCAGCGCCGACAGGGGATACTCTGAAGCTTTCTTT.

The chain joins TRBV2 to TRBJ2-3; D remains unclear. Trimming took off 3 bases at V and 3 bases at J, with 7 bases between the two ends. This CDR3 is 13 amino acids long. In germline, CDR1 is SNHLY, CDR2 FYNNEI. The CDR3 nucleotides are TGTGCCAGCAGTGACCCCCTAACAGATACGCAGTATTTT. Translated, it gives CASSDPLTDTQYF.

This clone was seen only once. The genes are TRBV7-2 and TRBJ1-3, with D possibly TRBD1 on 6 matching bases. The CDR3 length is 15 residues. The germline V gene encodes CDR1 SGHTA and CDR2 FQGNSA. Trimming removed 2 bases from V and 8 bases from J, with 16 bases in between. In nucleotides, the CDR3 is TGTGCCAGCAGCTTAATAGGTTCAGGGGCTCACACCATATATTTT. Amino acid sequence: CASSLIGSGAHTIYF.

The chain recombines TRBV29-1 with TRBJ2-1; tentatively, D is TRBD2 (6 bases). Per the germline V gene, CDR1 is SQVTM and CDR2 is ANQGSEA. The length of the CDR3 is 11 residues. V was pared by 7 bases and J by 6 bases, with 10 bases between. CDR3 amino acids: CSAGTFNEQFF. The CDR3, as DNA: TGCAGCGCCGGGACTTTCAATGAGCAGTTCTTC.

The V gene is TRBV19, the J gene TRBJ2-5; TRBD2 matches at 8 bases. CDR1 and CDR2 (germline): LNHDA, SQIVND (reference sequence). The CDR3 is 15 amino acids. V trimming: 6 bases; J trimming: 5 bases; junction bases outside the gene matches: 11. CDR3 in amino acids: CASRDPWRGVETQYF. In DNA form, the CDR3 reads TGTGCCAGTAGAGACCCTTGGCGGGGGGTGGAGACCCAGTACTTC.

V gene TRBV10-3 combines with J gene TRBJ1-2; 7 bases map to TRBD1. Germline-derived CDR1 and CDR2 are ENHRY and SYGVKD. CDR3 length: 13 amino acids. V was pared by 10 bases and J by 4 bases, with 9 bases of the junction left unmatched. CDR3 protein: CATSSSGGYGYTF. For the CDR3, the DNA is TGTGCCACCTCCTCGTCAGGGGGCTATGGCTACACCTTC.

The chain recombines TRBV4-1 with TRBJ2-2, with a possible D match to TRBD2 (7 bases). In germline, CDR1 is MGHRA, CDR2 YSYEKL. Deletions cut 1 base from V and 5 bases from J, with 26 bases between. The CDR3 is 20 amino acids. The CDR3 protein is CASSQGRARGQGGGTGELFF. The CDR3 DNA reads as TGCGCCAGCAGCCAAGGCCGGGCCCGGGGTCAGGGAGGGGGTACCGGGGAGCTGTTTTTT.

This chain connects TRBV29-1 to TRBJ1-2; D remains unclear. The CDR3 extends over 11 amino acids. The germline V and J ends were trimmed by 6 bases and 5 bases, with 10 bases remaining between them. CDR1 and CDR2 (germline): SQVTM, ANQGSEA. This CDR3 reads CSVVRDYGYTF. CDR3 DNA: TGCAGCGTCGTCCGCGATTATGGCTACACCTTC.

This clone showed up just once. The chain is built from TRBV27 and TRBJ2-3; 7 bases fit TRBD1. Germline CDR1 and CDR2: MNHEY and SMNVEV (reference sequence). The V gene end was trimmed by 1 base and the J gene end by 0 bases; junction bases not matched to a gene: 10. The length of the CDR3 is 18 residues. CDR3 region: CASSLWSPTGVSTDTQYF. CDR3 bases: TGTGCCAGCAGTTTATGGTCTCCCACAGGGGTCAGCACAGATACGCAGTATTTT.

The chain uses TRBV10-3 and TRBJ1-4; no definite D call. Germline values: CDR1 ENHRY, CDR2 SYGVKD. Deletions cut 8 bases from V and 7 bases from J, with 17 bases between. The CDR3 covers 14 residues. The CDR3 DNA reads as TGTGCCATCGGGTTCGCTAGGGAGAGTGAAAAACTGTTTTTT. Protein: CAIGFARESEKLFF.

This rearrangement joins TRBV4-1 to TRBJ2-2; TRBD2 is a possible D gene (5 bases). Germline CDR1 MGHRA, CDR2 YSYEKL. Trimming took 4 bases from V and 0 from J, leaving 12 bases between them. The CDR3 extends over 16 amino acids. CDR3 amino acids: CASSRGFNSNTGELFF. The CDR3 DNA reads as TGCGCCAGCAGCCGAGGGTTTAATTCGAACACCGGGGAGCTGTTTTTT.

In its sample, this clone was seen once. The chain employs TRBV6-6 and TRBJ1-6; 8 positions match TRBD1. V shed 7 bases, J shed 9 bases, and the junction held 8 bases outside the gene matches. The V gene's germline CDR1 is MNHNY and CDR2 SVGAGI (reference sequence). The CDR3 runs to 14 residues. CDR3 coding DNA: TGTGCCAGCACCGGACAGGGTTCGGCTTCACCCCTCCACTTT. It codes for CASTGQGSASPLHF.

The chain recombines TRBV9 with TRBJ1-2; D is ambiguous. Germline V gene sequence: CDR1 SGDLS, CDR2 YYNGEE. The CDR3 is made up of 13 amino acids. V was clipped by 0 bases and J by 6 bases, with 9 bases between them. CDR3 protein: CASSVGLLDGYTF. The CDR3 nucleotides are TGTGCCAGCAGCGTAGGGCTCCTCGATGGCTACACCTTC.

This clone was observed once. The V gene is TRBV11-1, the J gene TRBJ2-3; 9 bases line up with TRBD2. Unmatched junction bases numbered 6, after V lost 5 bases and J lost 6 bases. CDR3 size: 14 residues. In germline, CDR1 is SGHAT, CDR2 FQDESV (reference sequence). In nucleotides, the CDR3 is TGTGCCAGCAGCCCGAGCGGGGGGAGGGATACGCAGTATTTT. Protein sequence: CASSPSGGRDTQYF.

This rearrangement joins TRBV29-1 to TRBJ1-2; TRBD1 agrees at 11 bases. The trim removed 3 bases at V and 7 bases at J, leaving 16 bases unmatched. This CDR3 has 17 residues. CDR1 is SQVTM and CDR2 is ANQGSEA in the germline V gene. The CDR3 coding sequence is TGCAGCGTTGACGCCGTAACCGGGACAGGGGGAATGGGTGGCTACACCTTC. Translation: CSVDAVTGTGGMGGYTF. The complete variable domain, with remaining parts taken from reference TRBV29-1 and TRBJ1-2, reads SAVISQKPSRDICQRGTSLTIQCQVDSQVTMMFWYRQQPGQSLTLIATANQGSEATYESGFVIDKFPISRPNLTFSTLTVSNMSPEDSSIYLCSVDAVTGTGGMGGYTFGSGTRLTVV.

J is TRBJ2-6 and V is TRBV4-2, with D perhaps TRBD2 (7 bases). V lost 1 base, J lost 1 base, and 14 bases lay in between. CDR1 LGHNA and CDR2 YNFKEQ come from the germline V gene. CDR3 length equals 18 residues. CDR3 in amino acids: CASSQVEGGRSGANVLTF. CDR3 coding DNA: TGTGCCAGCAGCCAAGTTGAGGGGGGGCGGTCTGGGGCCAACGTCCTGACTTTC.

The CDR3 loop is CASSITGGGQETQYF. In nucleotides, the CDR3 is TGTGCCAGTAGTATCACGGGGGGGGGACAAGAGACCCAGTACTTC. The chain links TRBV19 to TRBJ2-5, with 8 nucleotides matching TRBD2. Looked up from germline, CDR1 is LNHDA and CDR2 is SQIVND (reference sequence). CDR3 length equals 15 residues. The ends lost 3 bases at V and 2 bases at J; junction bases unmatched: 5. The whole variable domain, remainder taken from reference TRBV19 and TRBJ2-5, is DGGITQSPKYLFRKEGQNVTLSCEQNLNHDAMYWYRQDPGQGLRLIYYSQIVNDFQKGDIAEGYSVSREKKESFPLTVTSAQKNPTAFYLCASSITGGGQETQYFGPGTRLLVL.

Remarks on this clone: Mismatch with germline at one junction end may stem from a read error. The rearrangement uses TRBV7-9 and TRBJ2-7; TRBD1 matches at 9 bases. CDR1 and CDR2 (germline): SEHNR, FQNEAQ (reference sequence). The length of the CDR3 is 13 residues. The CDR3 reads CASSLPNRDRALF. For the CDR3, the DNA is TGTGCCAGCAGCTTGCCCAACCGGGACAGGGCTTTATTC.

The chain recombines TRBV4-3 with TRBJ1-5; tentative D call: TRBD1 (6 bases). CDR3 size: 17 residues. The germline gives CDR1 LGHNA, CDR2 YSLEER. Trimming left V 0 bases short and J 2 bases short, with 14 bases between. DNA for the CDR3: TGCGCCAGCAGCCAAGATCGGGCGGGGGCGGGCAATCAGCCCCAGCATTTT. Amino acids: CASSQDRAGAGNQPQHF.

This clone was found a few times. The gene calls are TRBV2 and TRBJ1-1; 7 nucleotides line up with TRBD1. The junction had 3 bases not matched to a gene; V was cut back by 2 bases and J by 3 bases. There are 14 residues in the CDR3. Germline lookup yields CDR1 SNHLY and CDR2 FYNNEI. The CDR3 spells CASSEMTGYTEAFF. The DNA for the CDR3 is TGTGCCAGCAGTGAAATGACAGGGTACACTGAAGCTTTCTTT.